The 8 T cell receptor beta chains reported below all come from one sample, sequenced in a study of blood T cell repertoires in COVID-19. Method: immunoSEQ multiplex PCR; TCRdb's copy keeps in-frame clones and lacks some. The sample consists of some 21,000 clones, 80% to 85% of them appearing once. Material: peripheral blood. The receptors were gathered from a middle-aged man with acute or convalescent COVID-19.

V usage is TRBV5-4 and J usage is TRBJ2-6; 8 bases match TRBD1. There are 17 residues in the CDR3. Germline assignment: CDR1 SGHNT and CDR2 YYREEE (reference sequence). With V trimmed by 3 bases and J by 0 bases, 5 bases remained unmatched. The CDR3 sequence: CASSSQGAHSGANVLTF. The CDR3 coding sequence is TGTGCCAGCAGCTCTCAGGGGGCCCACTCTGGGGCCAACGTCCTGACTTTC.

The V gene is TRBV5-5, the J gene TRBJ2-1; 8 nucleotides agree with TRBD2. This CDR3 contains 15 residues. CDR1 SGHKS and CDR2 YYEKEE come from the germline V gene (reference sequence). Trimming at V came to 2 bases and at J to 4 bases, leaving 5 bases not matched to a gene. For the CDR3, the DNA is TGTGCCAGCAGCTTAACAGTAGCGGGATACAATGAGCAGTTCTTC. Amino acids: CASSLTVAGYNEQFF. Full variable domain (rest looked up from reference TRBV5-5 and TRBJ2-1): DAGVTQSPTHLIKTRGQQVTLRCSPISGHKSVSWYQQVLGQGPQFIFQYYEKEERGRGNFPDRFSARQFPNYSSELNVNALLLGDSALYLCASSLTVAGYNEQFFGPGTRLTVL.

The gene calls are TRBV10-3 and TRBJ1-5; TRBD1 matches 8 bases. The CDR3 is 14 amino acids. Losses at the gene ends were 3 bases for V and 5 bases for J; bases not matched to a gene: 3. CDR1 is ENHRY, CDR2 SYGVKD, per germline. The CDR3 region is CAISDATGDQPQHF. The CDR3 bases are TGTGCCATCAGTGACGCGACAGGGGATCAGCCCCAGCATTTT.

J is TRBJ1-6 and V is TRBV6-5; 7 bases are shared with TRBD1. V dropped 2 bases and J dropped 13; count of bases not matched to a gene: 5. Germline loops: CDR1 MNHEY, CDR2 SVGAGI. This CDR3 region has 13 residues. CDR3 sequence (DNA): TGTGCCAGCAGTTACAGGGGGCGAGGGCCCCTCCACTTT. As protein: CASSYRGRGPLHF.

This chain links TRBV5-8 with TRBJ1-2, with 7 bases lining up with TRBD1. Unmatched junction bases numbered 7, after V lost 1 base and J lost 4 bases. Germline loops: CDR1 SGHTS, CDR2 YDEGEE. The CDR3 consists of 15 residues. The CDR3 protein is CASSLTGDASYGYTF. CDR3 sequence (DNA): TGTGCCAGCAGCTTGACAGGGGACGCCTCCTATGGCTACACCTTC.

The rearrangement links TRBV5-1 to TRBJ2-7; a weak D match, TRBD1 (6 bases). Germline values: CDR1 SGHRS, CDR2 YFSETQ. This CDR3 comprises 15 residues. V lost 4 bases to trimming and J lost 6 bases, with 20 bases between them. CDR3 protein: CASSPPLDRHVEQYF. CDR3 sequence (DNA): TGCGCCAGCAGCCCGCCACTAGACAGGCATGTCGAGCAGTACTTC.

The chain links TRBV12-5 to TRBJ1-6; tentative D call: TRBD1 (6 bases). This CDR3 is built from 18 residues. The germline CDR1 and CDR2 sequences are LGHNT and FRNRAP. Trimming cost V 1 base and J 0 bases, with 13 bases left between them. CDR3 in amino acids: CASGLGDTGSSYNSPLHF. CDR3 in DNA: TGTGCTAGTGGTTTGGGGGACACGGGGAGCTCCTATAATTCACCCCTCCACTTT.

This clone appeared a single time. This sequence joins TRBV19 and TRBJ2-2; D not resolved. V lost 7 bases to trimming and J lost 4 bases, with 7 bases between them. This CDR3 region has 12 residues. Germline lookup yields CDR1 LNHDA and CDR2 SQIVND (reference sequence). The chain's CDR3 is CASTEFTGELFF. DNA of the CDR3: TGTGCCAGTACCGAGTTCACCGGGGAGCTGTTTTTT.